A selection of T cell receptor beta chains follows, all from one sample in a study of STAT5B mutations in CD4+ large granular lymphocyte leukemia. Profiling relied on immunoSEQ multiplex PCR, and the TCRdb table lists in-frame clones only, not all of them. The sample includes over 45,000 clones, about three quarters of them seen just once. The sample consisted of CD4+ T cells from blood buffy coats. The receptors come from a human donor in good health. CDR3s include the opening cysteine and the closing phenylalanine or tryptophan. D genes are given only for firm matches. Clone size is stated in some rows and not others, as once, few, many or a class when expanded.

CDR3: CATSINLAGDNEQFF
DNA: TGTGCCACCAGCATAAATCTGGCGGGGGACAATGAGCAGTTCTTC
size: NA
J: TRBJ2-1
V: TRBV15
length: 15
D: TRBD2

CDR3: CASSQDPGLAGALGSYEQYF
DNA: TGTGCCAGCAGCCAAGACCCCGGACTAGCGGGGGCGCTTGGCTCCTACGAGCAGTACTTC
size: NA
J: TRBJ2-7
V: TRBV4-2
length: 20
D: TRBD2

CDR3: CASSYSEGGGSEAFF
DNA: TGTGCCAGCAGTTACTCGGAGGGCGGGGGGTCTGAAGCTTTCTTT
size: NA
J: TRBJ1-1
V: TRBV6-6
length: 15
D: NA

CDR3: CASKDSGNTIYF
DNA: TGTGCCAGCAAGGACTCTGGAAACACCATATATTTT
size: few
J: TRBJ1-3
V: TRBV6-6
length: 12
D: NA

CDR3: CASSTDSYEQYF
DNA: TGTGCCAGCAGTACTGATTCCTACGAGCAGTACTTC
size: NA
J: TRBJ2-7
V: TRBV2
length: 12
D: NA

CDR3: CASSLQGSGGALEQYF
DNA: TGCGCCAGCAGCCTCCAAGGCAGCGGGGGGGCGTTGGAGCAGTACTTC
size: NA
J: TRBJ2-7
V: TRBV5-1
length: 16
D: TRBD2

CDR3: CASRSDRAWELFF
DNA: TGTGCCAGCAGGTCCGACAGGGCCTGGGAGCTGTTTTTT
size: NA
J: TRBJ2-2
V: TRBV6-1
length: 13
D: TRBD1

CDR3: CAIRDRVDEQFF
DNA: TGTGCCATCAGGGACAGGGTTGATGAGCAGTTCTTC
size: NA
J: TRBJ2-1
V: TRBV10-3
length: 12
D: TRBD1

CDR3: CASSTDRQETQYF
DNA: TGTGCCAGCAGCACCGACAGGCAAGAGACCCAGTACTTC
size: few
J: TRBJ2-5
V: TRBV7-2
length: 13
D: NA

CDR3: CASSLVGFKRDGYTF
DNA: TGTGCCAGCAGCTTAGTAGGCTTCAAAAGGGATGGCTACACCTTC
size: NA
J: TRBJ1-2
V: TRBV7-2
length: 15
D: NA

CDR3: CASRWGQNTEAFF
DNA: TGTGCCAGCAGGTGGGGACAGAACACTGAAGCTTTCTTT
size: NA
J: TRBJ1-1
V: TRBV6-1
length: 13
D: NA

CDR3: CASSPRTDTNGYTF
DNA: TGTGCCAGCAGCCCCCGGACAGACACAAATGGCTACACCTTC
size: NA
J: TRBJ1-2
V: TRBV7-9
length: 14
D: NA

CDR3: CASSPGLAASGTQYF
DNA: TGTGCCAGCTCGCCGGGACTAGCGGCCTCAGGGACCCAGTACTTC
size: NA
J: TRBJ2-5
V: TRBV27
length: 15
D: TRBD2

CDR3: CASSPSDSGRYTGELFF
DNA: TGTGCCAGCAGCCCTTCGGATAGCGGGAGATACACCGGGGAGCTGTTTTTT
size: few
J: TRBJ2-2
V: TRBV9
length: 17
D: TRBD2

CDR3: CSAGEDVAYTF
DNA: TGCAGTGCTGGTGAGGACGTGGCCTACACCTTC
size: NA
J: TRBJ1-2
V: TRBV20-1
length: 11
D: NA

CDR3: CASSQAMSSGRGEQFF
DNA: TGTGCCAGCAGCCAAGCTATGTCTAGCGGGCGGGGTGAGCAGTTCTTC
size: NA
J: TRBJ2-1
V: TRBV4-2
length: 16
D: TRBD2

CDR3: CASSLGPNTEAFF
DNA: TGTGCCAGCAGTCTCGGACCGAACACTGAAGCTTTCTTT
size: NA
J: TRBJ1-1
V: TRBV6-5
length: 13
D: NA

CDR3: CASSGSGGVYNEQFF
DNA: TGTGCCAGCAGTGGATCGGGGGGGGTTTACAATGAGCAGTTCTTC
size: NA
J: TRBJ2-1
V: TRBV2
length: 15
D: TRBD2

CDR3: CASSPAGAGGKQFF
DNA: TGTGCCAGCAGCCCAGCGGGGGCCGGCGGGAAGCAGTTCTTC
size: NA
J: TRBJ2-1
V: TRBV27
length: 14
D: TRBD2

CDR3: CASSEKGSYSTDTQYF
DNA: TGTGCCAGCAGTGAAAAGGGCAGCTATTCCACAGATACGCAGTATTTT
size: NA
J: TRBJ2-3
V: TRBV6-4
length: 16
D: NA

CDR3: CASSPRLAGGPRHPYEQYF
DNA: TGTGCCAGCAGCCCCAGACTAGCGGGGGGGCCTCGGCATCCCTACGAGCAGTACTTC
size: NA
J: TRBJ2-7
V: TRBV11-2
length: 19
D: TRBD2

CDR3: CASSLAQRGDEQFF
DNA: TGTGCCAGCAGCTTAGCGCAGCGGGGGGACGAGCAGTTCTTC
size: NA
J: TRBJ2-1
V: TRBV7-2
length: 14
D: TRBD2

CDR3: CASTPYSGIQPQHF
DNA: TGTGCCAGTACCCCTTACTCGGGGATTCAGCCCCAGCATTTT
size: NA
J: TRBJ1-5
V: TRBV19
length: 14
D: NA

CDR3: CASSPGPGGYNEQFF
DNA: TGTGCCAGCAGCCCCGGCCCTGGGGGGTACAATGAGCAGTTCTTC
size: NA
J: TRBJ2-1
V: TRBV7-2
length: 15
D: NA

CDR3: CASSQGQPADTQYF
DNA: TGCGCCAGCAGCCAAGGACAGCCTGCAGATACGCAGTATTTT
size: once
J: TRBJ2-3
V: TRBV4-1
length: 14
D: NA

CDR3: CASSRGQENIQYF
DNA: TGTGCCAGTAGCCGAGGACAGGAAAACATTCAGTACTTC
size: NA
J: TRBJ2-4
V: TRBV19
length: 13
D: TRBD1

CDR3: CASSLRTEGNEKLFF
DNA: TGCGCCAGCAGCTTGAGGACAGAGGGCAACGAAAAACTGTTTTTT
size: NA
J: TRBJ1-4
V: TRBV5-1
length: 15
D: NA

CDR3: CASSHGTSDNEQFF
DNA: TGTGCCAGCAGCCACGGGACAAGCGACAATGAGCAGTTCTTC
size: NA
J: TRBJ2-1
V: TRBV7-8
length: 14
D: NA

CDR3: CASSPGTVGNTIYF
DNA: TGTGCCAGCTCCCCCGGGACAGTCGGAAACACCATATATTTT
size: NA
J: TRBJ1-3
V: TRBV6-5
length: 14
D: TRBD1

CDR3: CASSLSGTLQETQYF
DNA: TGCGCCAGCAGCTTGAGCGGGACATTGCAAGAGACCCAGTACTTC
size: NA
J: TRBJ2-5
V: TRBV5-1
length: 15
D: NA

CDR3: CASSYPTRPNQPQHF
DNA: TGTGCCAGCAGTTACCCGACACGTCCGAATCAGCCCCAGCATTTT
size: NA
J: TRBJ1-5
V: TRBV6-6
length: 15
D: NA

CDR3: CASSLGENEKLFF
DNA: TGCGCCAGCAGCTTGGGGGAGAATGAAAAACTGTTTTTT
size: NA
J: TRBJ1-4
V: TRBV5-1
length: 13
D: NA

CDR3: CASGRVHAEAFF
DNA: TGTGCCAGCGGAAGGGTGCACGCTGAAGCTTTCTTT
size: NA
J: TRBJ1-1
V: TRBV6-5
length: 12
D: NA

CDR3: CASSVAGGAGELFF
DNA: TGTGCCAGCAGCGTAGCGGGGGGGGCGGGGGAGCTGTTTTTT
size: NA
J: TRBJ2-2
V: TRBV9
length: 14
D: TRBD2

CDR3: CASSMTGGSNQPQHF
DNA: TGCGCCAGCAGCATGACAGGGGGTAGCAATCAGCCCCAGCATTTT
size: NA
J: TRBJ1-5
V: TRBV5-1
length: 15
D: TRBD1

CDR3: CASSFTGNTEAFF
DNA: TGTGCCAGCAGCTTTACCGGGAACACTGAAGCTTTCTTT
size: NA
J: TRBJ1-1
V: TRBV5-4
length: 13
D: NA

CDR3: CASSYGTTSTDTQYF
DNA: TGTGCCAGCAGTTACGGGACGACTAGCACAGATACGCAGTATTTT
size: NA
J: TRBJ2-3
V: TRBV6-5
length: 15
D: NA

CDR3: CASSSAGPVLTQYF
DNA: TGTGCCAGCAGCTCGGCCGGGCCTGTTTTGACCCAGTACTTC
size: once
J: TRBJ2-5
V: TRBV5-6
length: 14
D: NA

CDR3: CASSVGIAGFDNEQFF
DNA: TGTGCCAGCAGCGTAGGAATAGCGGGGTTCGACAATGAGCAGTTCTTC
size: NA
J: TRBJ2-1
V: TRBV9
length: 16
D: TRBD2

CDR3: CASSFDSNSPLHF
DNA: TGTGCCAGCAGCTTCGATTCTAATTCACCCCTCCACTTT
size: NA
J: TRBJ1-6
V: TRBV5-5
length: 13
D: NA

CDR3: CATLAGGPGEQYF
DNA: TGTGCCACCCTAGCGGGGGGGCCGGGGGAGCAGTACTTC
size: NA
J: TRBJ2-7
V: TRBV28
length: 13
D: TRBD2

CDR3: CASSLDLRLEEKLFF
DNA: TGTGCCAGCAGCTTAGATCTTCGGCTTGAAGAAAAACTGTTTTTT
size: NA
J: TRBJ1-4
V: TRBV7-9
length: 15
D: NA

CDR3: CASEGAANTEAFF
DNA: TGTGCCAGCGAGGGGGCTGCGAACACTGAAGCTTTCTTT
size: NA
J: TRBJ1-1
V: TRBV2
length: 13
D: TRBD1

CDR3: CASSVDRNTEAFF
DNA: TGTGCCAGCAGCGTAGATAGGAACACTGAAGCTTTCTTT
size: NA
J: TRBJ1-1
V: TRBV9
length: 13
D: NA

CDR3: CAITWGANEKLFF
DNA: TGTGCCATCACTTGGGGAGCTAATGAAAAACTGTTTTTT
size: few
J: TRBJ1-4
V: TRBV10-3
length: 13
D: NA

CDR3: CASSTGQGYNSPLHF
DNA: TGTGCCAGTAGTACCGGACAGGGCTATAATTCACCCCTCCACTTT
size: medium-sized
J: TRBJ1-6
V: TRBV19
length: 15
D: TRBD1

CDR3: CASSLLAVGSPLHF
DNA: TGTGCCAGCAGCTTACTGGCGGTGGGTTCACCCCTCCACTTT
size: NA
J: TRBJ1-6
V: TRBV11-2
length: 14
D: NA

CDR3: CASSILRDIYGYTF
DNA: TGTGCCAGTAGTATCCTCCGGGACATCTATGGCTACACCTTC
size: once
J: TRBJ1-2
V: TRBV19
length: 14
D: NA

CDR3: CASSLALDRMNTEAFF
DNA: TGCGCCAGCAGCTTGGCCCTGGACAGAATGAACACTGAAGCTTTCTTT
size: once
J: TRBJ1-1
V: TRBV5-1
length: 16
D: NA

CDR3: CASSYGDRGSNEKLFF
DNA: TGTGCCAGCAGTTACGGGGACAGGGGCTCCAATGAAAAACTGTTTTTT
size: NA
J: TRBJ1-4
V: TRBV6-6
length: 16
D: TRBD1

CDR3: CASSERGGGWDKNIQYF
DNA: TGTGCCAGCAGTGAAAGGGGCGGGGGTTGGGACAAAAACATTCAGTACTTC
size: NA
J: TRBJ2-4
V: TRBV2
length: 17
D: TRBD2

CDR3: CASSINTWTEAFF
DNA: TGTGCCAGTAGTATTAACACTTGGACTGAAGCTTTCTTT
size: NA
J: TRBJ1-1
V: TRBV19
length: 13
D: NA

CDR3: CASSLRVRQIVGYGYTF
DNA: TGTGCCAGCAGCTTAAGGGTTCGACAGATCGTCGGCTATGGCTACACCTTC
size: NA
J: TRBJ1-2
V: TRBV7-8
length: 17
D: NA

CDR3: CASSYWGSGGVGEQFF
DNA: TGTGCCAGCAGTTACTGGGGTAGCGGGGGAGTTGGTGAGCAGTTCTTC
size: NA
J: TRBJ2-1
V: TRBV6-5
length: 16
D: TRBD2

CDR3: CASSELRRGPNEKLFF
DNA: TGTGCCAGCAGTGAATTAAGGAGGGGCCCTAATGAAAAACTGTTTTTT
size: NA
J: TRBJ1-4
V: TRBV6-1
length: 16
D: NA

CDR3: CASSDTGGRYNEQFF
DNA: TGTGCCAGCAGTGACACAGGGGGCAGGTACAATGAGCAGTTCTTC
size: NA
J: TRBJ2-1
V: TRBV25-1
length: 15
D: TRBD1

CDR3: CASSPYAVMTGTESTNEKLFF
DNA: TGTGCCAGCTCACCATACGCGGTAATGACCGGGACAGAGTCAACTAATGAAAAACTGTTTTTT
size: NA
J: TRBJ1-4
V: TRBV18
length: 21
D: TRBD1

CDR3: CASSGWQRGPDTQYF
DNA: TGTGCCAGCTCCGGCTGGCAGCGGGGACCAGATACGCAGTATTTT
size: NA
J: TRBJ2-3
V: TRBV6-5
length: 15
D: TRBD2

CDR3: CASSLAKTDISYNEQFF
DNA: TGTGCCAGCAGCTTAGCCAAGACAGACATCTCCTACAATGAGCAGTTCTTC
size: NA
J: TRBJ2-1
V: TRBV7-9
length: 17
D: NA

CDR3: CASSQFFWGLSNQPQHF
DNA: TGTGCCAGCAGCCAATTTTTCTGGGGGCTGAGCAATCAGCCCCAGCATTTT
size: NA
J: TRBJ1-5
V: TRBV4-2
length: 17
D: NA